Here is one T cell receptor (beta chain) with its context. Its target is unknown. Systemic immunosuppression or a history of autoimmune disease excluded patients. Germline assignment: CDR1 SGHRS and CDR2 YFSETQ. V shed 0 bases and J shed 6 bases, with 12 bases lying between them. The length of the CDR3 is 15 residues. This sample is drawn from a study of OX40 agonist ivuxolimab in advanced cancers. As for the study in general: Dosing consisted of intravenous ivuxolimab at 0.01 to 10 mg/kg every 2 weeks.

Study-level findings and limits: Also showing low normalized T-cell clonal expansion were some of the nonresponders.

Method: immunoSEQ multiplex PCR; TCRdb's copy keeps in-frame clones and lacks some. The sample lists about 16,000 clones, roughly 81% occurring once. This clonotype was obtained from an adult with an advanced solid tumor such as melanoma, head and neck, liver or kidney cancer. The V call is TRBV5-1, the J call TRBJ2-2; the D is unclear. Material: CD4+ or CD8+ T cells sorted from blood, obtained in a trial of the OX40 agonist ivuxolimab. The CDR3 loop is CASSLGQVWAGELFF. The CDR3, as DNA: TGCGCCAGCAGCTTGGGGCAGGTTTGGGCCGGGGAGCTGTTTTTT. Supplemented by reference TRBV5-1 and TRBJ2-2, the full variable domain reads KAGVTQTPRYLIKTRGQQVTLSCSPISGHRSVSWYQQTPGQGLQFLFEYFSETQRNKGNFPGRFSGRQFSNSRSEMNVSTLELGDSALYLCASSLGQVWAGELFFGEGSRLTVL.